This T cell receptor beta chain appears in the sequencing data of a study of shared clonotypes between healthy human individuals. General observations from the study: When compared with the clonotypes that were shared by all four sorted-subset donors, the non-shared clonotypes turned out to have lower generation probabilities. Roughly 5% of naive CD4 clonotypes were common to four donors. The study sampled only blood, and tissue repertoires likely differ.

Roughly 30,000 T cell genomes (roughly 220 ng DNA) went into each sorted-subset replicate. TCRdb's table, derived via immunoSEQ multiplex PCR, lists solely in-frame clones and lacks some. The data hold roughly 2,000,000 clones, with approximately 94% observed a single time. About this clone itself: Its antigen is undetermined.

Terminally differentiated effector memory CD45RA+ cells were excluded from the naive CD8 cells, which were CD45RO-negative and positively selected for CCR7. The CDR3 consists of 18 residues. Trimming removed 2 bases from V and 5 bases from J; junction bases left unmatched: 9. Germline V gene sequence: CDR1 MNHNS, CDR2 SASEGT. The clonotype originates from a young man in good health. The specimen was naive CD8+ T cells sorted from blood. The chain has TRBV6-1 and TRBJ2-7; 16 bases fit TRBD2. This CDR3 reads CASSEMGLAGGPVHEQYF. The CDR3, as DNA: TGTGCCAGCAGTGAAATGGGACTAGCGGGAGGGCCGGTCCACGAGCAGTACTTC.